This is a list of T cell receptor beta chains from one sample in a study of cytomegalovirus exposure and HLA in healthy donors. Measured with immunoSEQ multiplex PCR; TCRdb has only the in-frame clones, and not every one. In the table there are roughly 290,000 clones, over 85% of which are singletons. Sequenced input: PBMCs. These receptors came from a woman aged 18 to 35 in good health and CMV-seronegative. CDR3s include the opening cysteine and the closing phenylalanine or tryptophan.

TRBJ2-1 15 TRBV7-3 CASSLGTSGYNEQFF
TRBJ2-4 14 TRBV2 CASSFRQGWYIQYF
TRBJ2-7 12 TRBV12-5 CASRIDFYEQYF
TRBJ1-1 15 TRBV4-1 CASSQMGQKNTEAFF
TRBJ1-2 17 TRBV5-5 CASSLYPTGPLFYGYTF
TRBJ2-2 14 TRBV6-1 CASGQARNTGELFF
TRBJ1-2 13 TRBV6-6 CASSFGVPGGYTF
TRBJ1-2 14 TRBV5-1 CASSSSGGNYGYTF
TRBJ2-1 18 TRBV5-6 CASSLFLAGGSSYNEQFF
TRBJ2-4 14 TRBV2 CASSETQGVNIQYF
TRBJ2-7 17 TRBV29-1 CSVEEVVDSGGGYEQYF
TRBJ2-7 16 TRBV7-9 CASSYPVVENPYEQYF
TRBJ2-7 14 TRBV29-1 CSVLLSQGSYEQYF
TRBJ2-5 12 TRBV18 CASSPETGAQYF